Only a few counts were recorded for the clone carrying this TCR beta chain. These data come from a study of T cells in Graves' hyperthyroidism and ophthalmopathy. V was trimmed by 4 bases and J by 0 bases, leaving 17 bases between them. The germline CDR1 and CDR2 sequences are SGDLS and YYNGEE. The CDR3 runs 16 residues. Researchers amplified the TCR beta CDR3 regions from RNA transcripts. Initially, a first-round RT-PCR of the TCR CDR3 employed the HTBI primer set. TCRdb re-called the multiplex PCR reads with MiXCR, one entry per CDR3 protein. The data hold 500,000 to 650,000 distinct CDR3 sequences, with roughly 15% observed a single time.

Sequencing was done on a sample of blood. This sequence joins TRBV9 and TRBJ2-7, with a possible D match to TRBD1 (6 bases). The receptor was derived from a woman aged 40-49 years with Graves' hyperthyroidism. The CDR3 region is CASSPVQGPSSYEQYF. The CDR3 DNA is TGTGCCAGCAGCCCCGTCCAGGGGCCGAGCTCCTACGAGCAGTACTTC.